Below are 18 T cell receptor beta chains sequenced from a single sample in a study of blood T cell repertoires in COVID-19. Measured with immunoSEQ multiplex PCR; TCRdb has only the in-frame clones, and not every one. The sample shows fewer than 350,000 clones, 85% to 90% of them seen only once. Sequenced: peripheral blood. These TCRs come from a woman younger than 45 with COVID-19, enrolled during active disease.

The gene calls are TRBV6-2 or TRBV6-3 and TRBJ2-3; 9 nucleotides match TRBD2. The CDR3 has 16 amino acids. J lost 7 bases, V lost 0 bases, and 8 bases had no gene match. The germline V gene has CDR1 MNHEY and CDR2 SVGEGT. CDR3 bases: TGTGCCAGCAGTTACTCGGGCGGGGGGGCCTTAAATACGCAGTATTTT. Translating it yields CASSYSGGGALNTQYF.

CDR3 nucleotide sequence: TGTGCCAGCAGCCCTATGGCGGGGAAAGGCTATAATTCACCCCTCCACTTT. Its protein is CASSPMAGKGYNSPLHF. The J gene is TRBJ1-6, the V gene TRBV28; no definite D call. V was trimmed by 6 bases and J by 3 bases, leaving 18 bases between them. Germline V lookup: CDR1 MDHEN, CDR2 SYDVKM. The CDR3 covers 17 residues.

The chain carries TRBV11-2 and TRBJ2-1; 8 bases map to TRBD2. The CDR3 runs 16 residues. V trimming: 4 bases; J trimming: 3 bases; junction bases outside the gene matches: 8. Germline CDR1 reads SGHAT; CDR2 reads FQNNGV. CDR3: CASSSSVAGSYNEQFF. CDR3 coding DNA: TGTGCCAGCAGCTCCTCGGTAGCGGGGAGCTACAATGAGCAGTTCTTC.

The chain has TRBV7-7 and TRBJ2-5; no firm D call. V lost 4 bases and J 5 bases, leaving 8 bases between the germline ends. From germline, CDR1 is SSHAT and CDR2 FNYEAQ (reference sequence). CDR3 length: 12 amino acids. The CDR3 spells CASSSTGETQYF. The CDR3 nucleotides read TGTGCCAGCAGCTCGACCGGGGAGACCCAGTACTTC.

The chain uses TRBV18 and TRBJ2-1, with D perhaps TRBD2 (5 bases). V gave up 6 bases and J gave up 9 bases, with 24 bases separating them. The CDR3 contains 16 residues. Germline V gene data show CDR1 as KGHSH and CDR2 as LQKENI. The CDR3 coding sequence is TGTGCCAGCTCGCAGAATTGGGAGCCAAAGTATGGTGAGCAGTTCTTC. Translated: CASSQNWEPKYGEQFF.

This chain uses TRBV4-2 with TRBJ2-7; 10 nucleotides agree with TRBD1. With 4 bases clipped from V and 0 bases from J, the junction kept 3 bases outside the gene matches. CDR3 length: 15 residues. Germline assignment: CDR1 LGHNA and CDR2 YNFKEQ. CDR3 DNA: TGTGCCAGCAGCCGGGGACAGGGGAACTCCTACGAGCAGTACTTC. It is translated as CASSRGQGNSYEQYF.

The chain carries TRBV5-6 and TRBJ1-1; D possibly corresponds to TRBD1 (5 bases). Germline V gives CDR1 SGHDT, CDR2 YYEEEE. V dropped 0 bases and J dropped 0 bases, with 9 bases sitting between them. The CDR3 is 15 residues long. This chain's CDR3 is CASSLDGGMNTEAFF. DNA of the CDR3: TGTGCCAGCAGCTTGGACGGGGGTATGAACACTGAAGCTTTCTTT.

The chain combines TRBV5-8 with TRBJ2-7; D gene unclear. Trimming removed 4 bases from V and 3 bases from J, with 14 bases in between. This CDR3 is 14 amino acids long. Germline V CDR1 and CDR2: SGHTS, YDEGEE. The CDR3 DNA sequence: TGTGCCAGCAGCAGCACCGGCGGTCGCTACGAGCAGTACTTC. Amino acid sequence: CASSSTGGRYEQYF.

The chain recombines TRBV18 with TRBJ2-5, with TRBD1 matching over 8 bases. Germline lookup yields CDR1 KGHSH and CDR2 LQKENI. The trim removed 6 bases at V and 3 bases at J, leaving 9 bases unmatched. The CDR3 runs 15 residues. The CDR3 reads CASSQDRGGKETQYF. CDR3 DNA sequence: TGTGCCAGCTCCCAAGACAGGGGAGGAAAAGAGACCCAGTACTTC.

This clone was recorded only once. The rearrangement uses TRBV2 and TRBJ1-1, with 10 bases lining up with TRBD1. After removal of 5 bases from V and 8 bases from J, the junction contained 5 bases not matched to a gene. Germline CDR1 and CDR2: SNHLY and FYNNEI. CDR3 size: 13 residues. The CDR3 nucleotides read TGTGCCAGCAGTAAACCGGGACAGGGGGAAGCTTTCTTT. It codes for CASSKPGQGEAFF.

This chain connects TRBV7-8 to TRBJ2-5; 16 bases match TRBD2. This CDR3 contains 16 residues. Trimming cost V 5 bases and J 9 bases; bases outside gene matches: 9. Germline V CDR1 and CDR2: SGHVS, FQNEAQ. The CDR3: CASSEGLAGGPDPQYF. The CDR3, as DNA: TGTGCCAGCAGCGAGGGACTAGCGGGGGGGCCCGATCCCCAGTACTTC.

The chain combines TRBV5-1 with TRBJ2-2, with 8 bases identical to TRBD2. V dropped 1 base and J dropped 3; count of bases not matched to a gene: 5. Germline CDR1 is SGHRS and CDR2 is YFSETQ. The CDR3 contains 16 residues. The CDR3 reads CASSLTGGRDTGELFF. The DNA for the CDR3 is TGCGCCAGCAGCTTGACGGGGGGGCGAGACACCGGGGAGCTGTTTTTT. Looking up the rest from reference TRBV5-1 and TRBJ2-2 gives the full variable domain: KAGVTQTPRYLIKTRGQQVTLSCSPISGHRSVSWYQQTPGQGLQFLFEYFSETQRNKGNFPGRFSGRQFSNSRSEMNVSTLELGDSALYLCASSLTGGRDTGELFFGEGSRLTVL.

The chain combines TRBV5-4 with TRBJ1-6, with D maybe TRBD1 (5 bases). V lost 0 bases and J 7 bases, leaving 14 bases between the germline ends. This CDR3 has 16 amino acids. Germline CDR1 reads SGHNT; CDR2 reads YYREEE (reference sequence). Here the CDR3 reads CASSLGFRGVNSPLHF. DNA for the CDR3: TGTGCCAGCAGCTTGGGCTTCCGGGGGGTCAATTCACCCCTCCACTTT.

This chain uses TRBV12-3 or TRBV12-4 with TRBJ1-2, with TRBD1 as a possible D gene (6 bases). The CDR3 length is 13 residues. V was shortened by 6 bases and J by 8 bases, with 16 bases between the two germline ends. In DNA, the CDR3 is TGTGCCAGCAGGGACCGACAGGACCGAGGCTACACCTTC. This translates into CASRDRQDRGYTF.

This clone was seen a handful of times. The CDR3 reads CASSDAAGVYNSPLHF. The CDR3 DNA follows: TGTGCCAGCAGTGATGCGGCAGGGGTCTATAATTCACCCCTCCACTTT. The chain couples TRBV7-8 to TRBJ1-6, with D possibly being TRBD1 (6 bases). Per germline, CDR1 SGHVS and CDR2 FQNEAQ. Trimming cost V 6 bases and J 3 bases, with 15 bases left between them. This CDR3 has 16 amino acids.

The gene calls are TRBV19 and TRBJ1-2, with 9 bases fitting TRBD1. The V gene's germline CDR1 is LNHDA and CDR2 SQIVND (reference sequence). V lost 0 bases and J lost 6; bases outside the gene matches: 5. The CDR3 contains 15 residues. The CDR3 nucleotides read TGTGCCAGTAGTATAGATATGGGACAGGGACATGGCTACACCTTC. Translating gives CASSIDMGQGHGYTF.

This clone has a single count. CDR3 amino acids: CASSPTAAGPPTDTQYF. The CDR3 region has the DNA TGTGCCAGCAGCCCTACCGCCGCAGGGCCTCCCACAGATACGCAGTATTTT. The rearrangement joins TRBV3-1 (or the pseudogene TRBV3-2) to TRBJ2-3; tentatively, D is TRBD1 (5 bases). The CDR3 contains 17 residues. Trimming took 4 bases from V and 2 from J, leaving 19 bases between them. Germline V gives CDR1 LGHDT, CDR2 YNNKEL (reference sequence).

This sequence joins TRBV3-1 (or the pseudogene TRBV3-2) and TRBJ1-5; 7 bases agree with TRBD1. This CDR3 region has 15 residues. The J segment lost 1 base and the V segment lost 4 bases, leaving 4 bases of the junction unmatched. Germline assignment: CDR1 LGHDT and CDR2 YNNKEL (reference sequence). The CDR3 coding sequence is TGTGCCAGCAGCCCCCGACAGGGAAGCAATCAGCCCCAGCATTTT. Encoded protein: CASSPRQGSNQPQHF.